The rows below give T cell receptor beta chains drawn from one sample of a study of T cells in Graves' hyperthyroidism and ophthalmopathy. TCRdb re-analysed the multiplex PCR reads in MiXCR, keeping a single row per CDR3 protein. Here the sample spans approximately 870,000 distinct CDR3 sequences, approximately 40% being singletons. Sequenced sample: blood. Source of these receptors: a man in his late teens or twenties with Graves' hyperthyroidism. The CDR3 runs from the conserved cysteine through the conserved F or W. The D gene is left open where the match is weak. A row's size may be missing; if present it is once, few, many or a size class.

>-|12|-|TRBJ1-5|TRBV30
TGTGCCTGGAGGGTAGGAGGACAGCCCCAGCATTTT
CAWRVGGQPQHF
>-|16|few|TRBJ2-2|TRBV2
TGCGCCAGCAGCCCCTCCGACGGGAGAATCACCGGGGAGCTGTTTTTT
CASSPSDGRITGELFF
>TRBD1|15|-|TRBJ1-1|TRBV6-5
TGTGCCAGCAGCCGGGACAGGGGGCGCGGCACTGAAGCTTTCTTT
CASSRDRGRGTEAFF
>TRBD2|16|-|TRBJ2-2|TRBV15
TGTGCCACCAGCAGAATCACGGGGGGGAGTCCCGGGGAGCTGTTTTTT
CATSRITGGSPGELFF
>-|11|many|TRBJ1-4|TRBV29-1
TGCAGCGCGACGGTTAATGAAAAACTGTTTTTT
CSATVNEKLFF
>-|13|-|TRBJ2-2|TRBV7-2
TGTGCCAGCAACCGTCAAGAAGCCGGGGAGCTGTTTTTT
CASNRQEAGELFF
>-|16|-|TRBJ2-7|TRBV12-3/TRBV12-4
TGTGCCAGCAGTTTAGGAACAGGGTATAGCTCCTACGAGCAGTACTTC
CASSLGTGYSSYEQYF
>-|13|-|TRBJ2-7|TRBV12-3/TRBV12-4
TGTGCCAGCAGGTTTGCGGAGATGTACGAGCAGTACTTC
CASRFAEMYEQYF
>-|16|-|TRBJ2-7|TRBV11-2
TGTGCCAGCAGGTCAAGGTTTGGGGGGAACGCGTACGAGCAGTACTTC
CASRSRFGGNAYEQYF
>TRBD2|14|-|TRBJ2-7|TRBV7-2
TGTGCCAGCAGTAAAACTAGCGGGAGAGGCGAGCAGTACTTC
CASSKTSGRGEQYF
>-|14|once|TRBJ2-5|TRBV29-1
TGCAGCGTTGACCTCCCGGGGCTCCAAGAGACCCAGTACTTC
CSVDLPGLQETQYF
>TRBD1|15|-|TRBJ1-1|TRBV10-2
TGTGCCAGCAGCCAACGGGACAGGGTGGGGGCTGAAGCTTTCTTT
CASSQRDRVGAEAFF
>-|11|-|TRBJ1-2|TRBV29-1
TGCAGCGTTTCGGGGAACCATGGCTACACCTTC
CSVSGNHGYTF
>-|17|-|TRBJ2-5|TRBV10-3
TGTGCCAGCAACGGGAAGGTGGGAGACTTGTACCAAGAGACCCAGTACTTC
CASNGKVGDLYQETQYF
>-|15|-|TRBJ1-3|TRBV6-5
TGTGCCAGCAGCCTGTCGGGTTTGACTGGAAACACCATATATTTT
CASSLSGLTGNTIYF
>-|14|-|TRBJ1-5|TRBV7-4
TGTGCCAGTAGTAGGGGGGGTTGGAATCAGCCCCAGCATTTT
CASSRGGWNQPQHF
>TRBD1|15|-|TRBJ1-2|TRBV2
TGTGCCAGCCATCTCGTGACAGGGATGGGCTATGGCTACACCTTC
CASHLVTGMGYGYTF
>-|11|many|TRBJ1-1|TRBV10-3
TGTGCCATCAGTGAGACTTCTGAAGCTTTCTTT
CAISETSEAFF
>-|12|many|TRBJ1-2|TRBV7-9
TGTGCCAGCAGCATTCCCGGGGACGGCTACACCTTC
CASSIPGDGYTF
>-|14|few|TRBJ1-2|TRBV19
TGTGCCAGTAGTAATGGAGTCGTCTACTATGGCTACACCTTC
CASSNGVVYYGYTF
>-|15|-|TRBJ2-7|TRBV24-1
TGTGCCAGCAGCTTTAGTGGGACGGAGACCTACGAGCAGTACTTC
CASSFSGTETYEQYF
>TRBD2|16|once|TRBJ2-7|TRBV10-3
TGTGCCATCAGTGAGTCGTCGGGACTAGCGGTTATGGAGCAGTACTTC
CAISESSGLAVMEQYF
>TRBD1|13|many|TRBJ1-2|TRBV29-1
TGCAGCGTCGACAGGGGGCTCAACTATGGCTACACCTTC
CSVDRGLNYGYTF
>TRBD1|16|-|TRBJ1-4|TRBV7-2
TGTGCCAGCAGCTTAGCGCTGGGACAGGGGAATGCAAAACTGTTTTTT
CASSLALGQGNAKLFF
>-|12|many|TRBJ2-7|TRBV7-9
TGTGCCAGCAGCCCTCTCAGGAGCGAGCAGTACTTC
CASSPLRSEQYF
>-|15|once|TRBJ1-1|TRBV5-4
TGTGCCAGCAGCGGCGGGGGCGGGGCGCACACTGAAGCTTTCTTT
CASSGGGGAHTEAFF
>-|15|-|TRBJ1-1|TRBV4-1
TGCGCCAGCAGCCATGATCCGGGACAGAACACTGAAGCTTTCTTT
CASSHDPGQNTEAFF